A selection of T cell receptor beta chains follows, all from one sample in a study of blood T cell repertoires in COVID-19. Some clones are missing from TCRdb's copy, which holds only in-frame ones; the method was immunoSEQ multiplex PCR. The table has around 45,000 clones, approximately 70% seen once. The sequenced material came from peripheral blood. These receptors came from an older man with acute or convalescent COVID-19. Each CDR3 is given with its conserved first and last residue. Fields, in order: clone size, J gene, D gene, V gene, CDR3 DNA, CDR3 protein. The D gene is left open where the match is weak. The size field is filled for only some rows; it gives once, few, many or a size class.

abundance: .
j_gene: TRBJ1-4
d_gene: TRBD1
v_gene: TRBV6-6
CDR3nt: TGTGCCAGCAACACCGGGACAGGGAGTGAAAAACTGTTTTTT
CDR3aa: CASNTGTGSEKLFF

abundance: .
j_gene: TRBJ2-5
d_gene: .
v_gene: TRBV3-1/TRBV3-2
CDR3nt: TGTGCCAGCAGCCAAGTTCGTGAGACCCAGTACTTC
CDR3aa: CASSQVRETQYF

abundance: .
j_gene: TRBJ1-3
d_gene: .
v_gene: TRBV29-1
CDR3nt: TGCAGCGTTGGGGAGAGGGTTGGAAACACCATATATTTT
CDR3aa: CSVGERVGNTIYF

abundance: .
j_gene: TRBJ2-7
d_gene: .
v_gene: TRBV5-1
CDR3nt: TGCGCCAGCAGCTTGGGGCCCCCGGGAATTTCAACCGTATCCTACGAGCAGTACTTC
CDR3aa: CASSLGPPGISTVSYEQYF

abundance: few
j_gene: TRBJ1-1
d_gene: TRBD1
v_gene: TRBV3-1/TRBV3-2
CDR3nt: TGTGCCAGCAGCCGAGGACAGGACGGCACTGAAGCTTTCTTT
CDR3aa: CASSRGQDGTEAFF

abundance: .
j_gene: TRBJ1-4
d_gene: .
v_gene: TRBV7-9
CDR3nt: TGTGCCAGCAGCTTAGTGCTGACAGGCACTAATGAAAAACTGTTTTTT
CDR3aa: CASSLVLTGTNEKLFF

abundance: .
j_gene: TRBJ1-1
d_gene: TRBD1
v_gene: TRBV19
CDR3nt: TGTGCCAGTAGAGGACAGGGTGCGGGCACTGAAGCTTTCTTT
CDR3aa: CASRGQGAGTEAFF

abundance: .
j_gene: TRBJ1-2
d_gene: TRBD1
v_gene: TRBV6-5
CDR3nt: TGTGCCAGCAGACAGGGGAAGGGCTATGGCTACACCTTC
CDR3aa: CASRQGKGYGYTF

abundance: .
j_gene: TRBJ2-2
d_gene: TRBD2
v_gene: TRBV15
CDR3nt: TGTGCCACCAGCAGCGGGGGGTCTGACACCGGGGAGCTGTTTTTT
CDR3aa: CATSSGGSDTGELFF

abundance: .
j_gene: TRBJ2-3
d_gene: .
v_gene: TRBV29-1
CDR3nt: TGCAGCGGCGGACAGCCAGATACGCAGTATTTT
CDR3aa: CSGGQPDTQYF

abundance: few
j_gene: TRBJ2-7
d_gene: .
v_gene: TRBV5-1
CDR3nt: TGCGCCACCCGCCAAGACACCTCCTACGAGCAGTACTTC
CDR3aa: CATRQDTSYEQYF

abundance: .
j_gene: TRBJ2-3
d_gene: TRBD2
v_gene: TRBV11-2
CDR3nt: TGTGCCAGCAGCCCCGGTAGGGGACTAGCGGGCACAGATACGCAGTATTTT
CDR3aa: CASSPGRGLAGTDTQYF

abundance: few
j_gene: TRBJ2-3
d_gene: TRBD2
v_gene: TRBV7-9
CDR3nt: TGTGCCAGCAGCTCGCCGGGACTAAGTCTCTCAGATACGCAGTATTTT
CDR3aa: CASSSPGLSLSDTQYF

abundance: .
j_gene: TRBJ2-7
d_gene: .
v_gene: TRBV7-2
CDR3nt: TGTGCCAGCAGTGCGGCGATAAGGTACGAGCAGTACTTC
CDR3aa: CASSAAIRYEQYF

abundance: few
j_gene: TRBJ1-3
d_gene: TRBD1
v_gene: TRBV3-1/TRBV3-2
CDR3nt: TGTGCCAGCAGCCAAGGCAACAGGGGAGACACCATATATTTT
CDR3aa: CASSQGNRGDTIYF

abundance: .
j_gene: TRBJ1-2
d_gene: TRBD1
v_gene: TRBV7-2
CDR3nt: TGTGCCAGCAGCTTAGACGCAGGACAGGCGCTTAGTTATGGCTACACCTTC
CDR3aa: CASSLDAGQALSYGYTF

abundance: once
j_gene: TRBJ1-1
d_gene: TRBD1
v_gene: TRBV5-1
CDR3nt: TGCGCCAGCAGACAGGGGGCGCAGTCTTTCACTGAAGCTTTCTTT
CDR3aa: CASRQGAQSFTEAFF

abundance: .
j_gene: TRBJ2-2
d_gene: .
v_gene: TRBV19
CDR3nt: TGTGCCAGTAGTGGGGTTACAGGGTTCGGCGGGGAGCTGTTTTTT
CDR3aa: CASSGVTGFGGELFF

abundance: .
j_gene: TRBJ1-1
d_gene: .
v_gene: TRBV7-9
CDR3nt: TGTGCCAGCAGCATAGCACAGGGTGTCCCTGAAGCTTTCTTT
CDR3aa: CASSIAQGVPEAFF

abundance: .
j_gene: TRBJ2-7
d_gene: TRBD2
v_gene: TRBV3-1/TRBV3-2
CDR3nt: TGTGCCAGCAGCCAACCCGTGGGAGGGGACGCCTTCTACGAGCAGTACTTC
CDR3aa: CASSQPVGGDAFYEQYF

abundance: .
j_gene: TRBJ2-5
d_gene: TRBD2
v_gene: TRBV29-1
CDR3nt: TGCAGCGTCGGGGGGGTGCCCGGGGAGACCCAGTACTTC
CDR3aa: CSVGGVPGETQYF

abundance: .
j_gene: TRBJ2-3
d_gene: .
v_gene: TRBV2
CDR3nt: TGTGCCAGCACCCAGGAATCCAGGGATACGCAGTATTTT
CDR3aa: CASTQESRDTQYF

abundance: .
j_gene: TRBJ2-2
d_gene: .
v_gene: TRBV24-1
CDR3nt: TGTGCCACCAGTGACCACCGCGGGAACACCGGGGAGCTGTTTTTT
CDR3aa: CATSDHRGNTGELFF

abundance: many
j_gene: TRBJ1-1
d_gene: .
v_gene: TRBV19
CDR3nt: TGTGCCAGTAGGCCGTCCGCGGGCACTGAAGCTTTCTTT
CDR3aa: CASRPSAGTEAFF

abundance: .
j_gene: TRBJ1-1
d_gene: .
v_gene: TRBV11-2
CDR3nt: TGTGCCAGCAGCATTGACAGGAACACTGAAGCTTTCTTT
CDR3aa: CASSIDRNTEAFF

abundance: .
j_gene: TRBJ1-5
d_gene: TRBD1
v_gene: TRBV9
CDR3nt: TGTGCCAGCAGCGCCCGGGACAGTAATCAGCCCCAGCATTTT
CDR3aa: CASSARDSNQPQHF

abundance: .
j_gene: TRBJ2-1
d_gene: TRBD1
v_gene: TRBV15
CDR3nt: TGTGCCACCAGCAGAGATCGCGGGACAGGGGGCGGAAATGAGCAGTTCTTC
CDR3aa: CATSRDRGTGGGNEQFF

abundance: few
j_gene: TRBJ1-1
d_gene: .
v_gene: TRBV19
CDR3nt: TGTGCCAGTACCTCAGGGTCCAGGAACACTGAAGCTTTCTTT
CDR3aa: CASTSGSRNTEAFF

abundance: .
j_gene: TRBJ2-7
d_gene: .
v_gene: TRBV7-8
CDR3nt: TGTGCCAGCAGCTTAGTACAGGGTGACTCCTACGAGCAGTACTTC
CDR3aa: CASSLVQGDSYEQYF

abundance: .
j_gene: TRBJ1-5
d_gene: .
v_gene: TRBV9
CDR3nt: TGTGCCAGCAGCGCCGGGACTTTTAATCAGCCCCAGCATTTT
CDR3aa: CASSAGTFNQPQHF

abundance: .
j_gene: TRBJ2-7
d_gene: .
v_gene: TRBV21-1
CDR3nt: TGTGCCAGCAGCAACTTCGTCGGGAGATCCTACGAGCAGTACTTC
CDR3aa: CASSNFVGRSYEQYF

abundance: few
j_gene: TRBJ2-4
d_gene: TRBD1
v_gene: TRBV27
CDR3nt: TGTGCCAGCAGTCCCGGGACAGGGTGGTGGAACATTCAGTACTTC
CDR3aa: CASSPGTGWWNIQYF

abundance: .
j_gene: TRBJ1-1
d_gene: .
v_gene: TRBV2
CDR3nt: TGTGCCAGCAGCCAGTGGGCAGGTAACACTGAAGCTTTCTTT
CDR3aa: CASSQWAGNTEAFF

abundance: once
j_gene: TRBJ1-2
d_gene: TRBD1
v_gene: TRBV5-6
CDR3nt: TGTGCCAGCAGCTTTACAGGGGGCGGTGGCTACACCTTC
CDR3aa: CASSFTGGGGYTF

abundance: .
j_gene: TRBJ1-5
d_gene: TRBD1
v_gene: TRBV19
CDR3nt: TGTGCCAGTAGTATTAATCCAGGGGGCTTCAATCAGCCCCAGCATTTT
CDR3aa: CASSINPGGFNQPQHF

abundance: few
j_gene: TRBJ2-7
d_gene: TRBD2
v_gene: TRBV4-2
CDR3nt: TGTGCCAGCAGCCAAGATCTTGCTAGCGGCTACGAGCAGTACTTC
CDR3aa: CASSQDLASGYEQYF

abundance: .
j_gene: TRBJ2-7
d_gene: .
v_gene: TRBV11-2
CDR3nt: TGTGCCAGCAGCTTAGTAGACACGTACTACGAGCAGTACTTC
CDR3aa: CASSLVDTYYEQYF

abundance: few
j_gene: TRBJ1-2
d_gene: .
v_gene: TRBV4-1
CDR3nt: TGCGCCAGCAGCCAAGTTAGGGGCCAAGCTAACTATGGCTACACCTTC
CDR3aa: CASSQVRGQANYGYTF

abundance: .
j_gene: TRBJ1-5
d_gene: TRBD1
v_gene: TRBV10-2
CDR3nt: TGCGCCAGCACCGAACAGGGGGCAGCTCAGCCCCAGCATTTT
CDR3aa: CASTEQGAAQPQHF

abundance: .
j_gene: TRBJ2-2
d_gene: TRBD2
v_gene: TRBV5-1
CDR3nt: TGCGCCAGCAGTACTAGCGGGGGGCAGACCGGGGAGCTGTTTTTT
CDR3aa: CASSTSGGQTGELFF

abundance: .
j_gene: TRBJ1-5
d_gene: TRBD1
v_gene: TRBV2
CDR3nt: TGTGCCAGCAGTCCTGGACAGGCCAATCAGCCCCAGCATTTT
CDR3aa: CASSPGQANQPQHF

abundance: .
j_gene: TRBJ1-2
d_gene: .
v_gene: TRBV7-8
CDR3nt: TGTGCCAGCAGCTTAGATCCGGTTGGCTATGGCTACACCTTC
CDR3aa: CASSLDPVGYGYTF

abundance: .
j_gene: TRBJ1-2
d_gene: TRBD1
v_gene: TRBV11-2
CDR3nt: TGTGCCAGCATCCGGACAGGGAATTATGGCTACACCTTC
CDR3aa: CASIRTGNYGYTF

abundance: .
j_gene: TRBJ2-2
d_gene: TRBD1
v_gene: TRBV29-1
CDR3nt: TGCAGCGTTGAACCTCGGGACAGGGGGTCCGGGGAGCTGTTTTTT
CDR3aa: CSVEPRDRGSGELFF

abundance: .
j_gene: TRBJ2-7
d_gene: TRBD1
v_gene: TRBV7-9
CDR3nt: TGTGCCAGCAGCTTATATTTTGGACAGGGAGTCTACGAGCAGTACTTC
CDR3aa: CASSLYFGQGVYEQYF

abundance: .
j_gene: TRBJ2-1
d_gene: TRBD2
v_gene: TRBV4-2
CDR3nt: TGTGCCAGCAGCCAGGGACGGCTAGCGGGGGGGCTTAATGAGCAGTTCTTC
CDR3aa: CASSQGRLAGGLNEQFF

abundance: few
j_gene: TRBJ2-5
d_gene: TRBD2
v_gene: TRBV19
CDR3nt: TGTGCCAGTAGTATCTGGCCTAGCGGGGAAGAGACCCAGTACTTC
CDR3aa: CASSIWPSGEETQYF

abundance: .
j_gene: TRBJ2-2
d_gene: TRBD1
v_gene: TRBV6-5
CDR3nt: TGTGCCAGCAAAACAGGGGGAAACACCGGGGAGCTGTTTTTT
CDR3aa: CASKTGGNTGELFF

abundance: few
j_gene: TRBJ1-6
d_gene: .
v_gene: TRBV2
CDR3nt: TGTGCCAGCAGTGAAGCGCTTTGGGCCGCCAATTCACCCCTCCACTTT
CDR3aa: CASSEALWAANSPLHF

abundance: .
j_gene: TRBJ1-4
d_gene: .
v_gene: TRBV27
CDR3nt: TGTGCCAGCAGGATGAACGCAGGGAGGAATGAAAAACTGTTTTTT
CDR3aa: CASRMNAGRNEKLFF

abundance: .
j_gene: TRBJ1-2
d_gene: .
v_gene: TRBV10-3
CDR3nt: TGTGCCATCAGTGAATTGAACAGATTAAACTATGGCTACACCTTC
CDR3aa: CAISELNRLNYGYTF

abundance: .
j_gene: TRBJ2-5
d_gene: TRBD1
v_gene: TRBV4-3
CDR3nt: TGCGCCAGCAGCCAAGAGGGGACAGGGTCGAAGACCCAGTACTTC
CDR3aa: CASSQEGTGSKTQYF

abundance: .
j_gene: TRBJ2-7
d_gene: TRBD1
v_gene: TRBV6-5
CDR3nt: TGTGCCAGCACTCAAACCCGGGACAGGGTACACGAGCAGTACTTC
CDR3aa: CASTQTRDRVHEQYF

abundance: .
j_gene: TRBJ1-6
d_gene: .
v_gene: TRBV9
CDR3nt: TGTGCCAGCAGCGTAGCGACAAACGGTTCACCCCTCCACTTT
CDR3aa: CASSVATNGSPLHF

abundance: .
j_gene: TRBJ1-2
d_gene: .
v_gene: TRBV6-6
CDR3nt: TGTGCCAGCAGGCCCGGGACACTTAGAGGCTACACCTTC
CDR3aa: CASRPGTLRGYTF